One and the same sample provided the 24 T cell receptor beta chains below, sequenced in a study of blood T cells in healthy people across ages. Then a second PCR, running about 7 to 11 cycles, was carried out with a sample-barcoded 5' primer and a J-beta primer mix. TCRdb redid the calling of the 5' RACE reads with MiXCR, one entry per CDR3 protein. Of about 1.1 million distinct CDR3 sequences detected, roughly two fifths appear once; the ten largest clones hold under 15%. The specimen sequenced was blood. The receptors originated from a man between 18 and 29 years old in good health.

In its sample, this clonotype was seen once. Since a much larger clone is just one base distant, this may be a read error. The chain combines TRBV12-5 with TRBJ1-5; tentatively, D is TRBD1 (5 bases). The CDR3 contains 14 residues. CDR1 is LGHNT and CDR2 is FRNRAP in the germline V gene. CDR3 bases: TGTGCTAGTGGTCTCCAGGGTAGTAATCGGCCCCAGCATTTT. Translation gives CASGLQGSNRPQHF.

The V call is TRBV14, the J call TRBJ2-2; D is possibly TRBD2 (6 bases). The CDR3 sequence is 14 residues long. Germline V gene lookup returns CDR1 SGHDN and CDR2 FVKESK. V was pared by 3 bases and J by 3 bases, with 8 bases between. CDR3 nucleotide sequence: TGTGCCAGCAGCCAGGGACTTTACACCGGGGAGCTGTTTTTT. This codes for CASSQGLYTGELFF.

The chain couples TRBV3-1 to TRBJ2-2; D is unclear. CDR1 is LGHDT and CDR2 is YNNKEL in the germline V gene (reference sequence). The V end was cut by 4 bases, the J end by 11 bases, with 11 bases between. This CDR3 comprises 12 residues. CDR3 amino acids: CASSRQSSELFF. In nucleotides, the CDR3 is TGTGCCAGCAGCCGGCAGTCTTCTGAGCTGTTTTTT.

The rearrangement joins TRBV21-1 to TRBJ2-7; the table's TRBD1 call for D was not verified on the DNA. TRBV21-1 is annotated as a pseudogene. This CDR3 is 17 amino acids long. The CDR3, as DNA: TGTGCCAGCAGCAAAAGGGGGGGATGGGACGGTGCCTACGAGCAGTACTTC. This translates into CASSKRGGWDGAYEQYF.

CDR3 protein: CATLRGGDTSPLHF. In DNA form, the CDR3 reads TGTGCCACCCTCCGCGGGGGCGATACTTCACCCCTCCACTTT. The chain is built from TRBV6-1 and TRBJ1-6; D possibly corresponds to TRBD1 (6 bases). The V gene's germline CDR1 is MNHNS and CDR2 SASEGT. The CDR3 sequence is 14 residues long. Between the trimmed V and J ends, which lost 10 bases and 9 bases, there was a span of 19 bases.

This clonotype was detected a few times. V and J are TRBV25-1 and TRBJ2-1; D not resolved. The CDR3 has 12 residues. Germline lookup yields CDR1 MGHDK and CDR2 SYGVNS. V shed 2 bases and J shed 14 bases, with 13 bases lying between them. This CDR3 reads CASSEIGQWKFF. CDR3 bases: TGTGCCAGCAGTGAAATAGGGCAGTGGAAGTTCTTC.

Note on this clonotype: At one end, the junction sequence differs from germline, possibly due to a read error. The chain uses TRBV29-1 and TRBJ2-1; 11 bases are a match to TRBD1. Germline V gene lookup returns CDR1 SQVTM and CDR2 ANQGSEA. The CDR3 sequence is 14 residues long. In nucleotides, the CDR3 is TGCAGCGTTGAGTACGGACAGGGGGCGAATGACCAGTTCTTC. This codes for CSVEYGQGANDQFF.

V and J are TRBV20-1 and TRBJ1-2; TRBD1 is a possible D gene (6 bases). The CDR3 runs to 15 residues. The germline V gene encodes CDR1 DFQATT and CDR2 SNEGSKA (reference sequence). V was shortened by 0 bases and J by 4 bases, with 15 bases between the two germline ends. The DNA for the CDR3 is TGCAGTGCTAGAGATCTCTTGAAGGGGGGCTATGGCTACACCTTC. Translating gives CSARDLLKGGYGYTF.

The V gene is TRBV29-1, the J gene TRBJ2-7; a weak D match, TRBD1 (7 bases). This CDR3 has 13 residues. Between the trimmed V and J ends, which lost 7 bases and 4 bases, there was a span of 17 bases. Germline assignment: CDR1 SQVTM and CDR2 ANQGSEA. The CDR3 is CSAKGRGVYEQYF. DNA for the CDR3: TGCAGCGCAAAAGGCAGGGGGGTTTACGAGCAGTACTTC.

This clonotype was counted only a few times. This rearrangement joins TRBV11-2 to TRBJ2-1; 12 nucleotides match TRBD2. The V gene end was trimmed by 4 bases and the J gene end by 3 bases; junction bases not matched to a gene: 7. This CDR3 spans 17 amino acids. In germline, CDR1 is SGHAT, CDR2 FQNNGV. DNA of the CDR3: TGTGCCAGCAGCTACACAAGACTAGCGGGGGTCTACAATGAGCAGTTCTTC. Protein sequence: CASSYTRLAGVYNEQFF.

V usage is TRBV7-2 and J usage is TRBJ2-3; maybe TRBD2 (6 bases). The CDR3 consists of 16 residues. Trimming took off 6 bases at V and 2 bases at J, with 18 bases between the two ends. Germline CDR1 and CDR2: SGHTA and FQGNSA. Here the CDR3 reads CASRPNRGSLTDTQYF. CDR3 in DNA: TGTGCCAGCAGACCAAACCGGGGGTCCCTCACAGATACGCAGTATTTT.

This chain uses TRBV9 with TRBJ1-4, with D perhaps TRBD1 (6 bases). The germline V and J ends were trimmed by 3 bases and 5 bases, with 14 bases remaining between them. CDR1 is SGDLS, CDR2 YYNGEE, per germline. The CDR3 loop spans 15 amino acids. The CDR3 protein is CASSANPDSNEKLFF. The CDR3 DNA sequence: TGTGCCAGCAGCGCGAACCCGGACAGCAATGAAAAACTGTTTTTT.

Notes on this clonotype: The junction shows a germline mismatch at one end, possibly a read error. CDR3 DNA: TGTGCCATCAATCCGGGACAGAGCACAGATACGCGGTATTTT. Encoded protein: CAINPGQSTDTRYF. The gene calls are TRBV10-3 and TRBJ2-3; 7 nucleotides align to TRBD1. The CDR3 is 14 residues long. Germline V gives CDR1 ENHRY, CDR2 SYGVKD.

With regard to this clonotype: Given a much more abundant clone one base away, this may be a read error. This sequence joins TRBV12-3 or TRBV12-4 and TRBJ2-1, with 12 bases lining up with TRBD2. This CDR3 is built from 14 residues. The CDR3 DNA is TGTGCCAGCAGACCTAGCGGGGGGGCCGATGAGCGGTTCTTC. Amino acids: CASRPSGGADERFF.

The CDR3 bases are TGTGCCACCAGCCCACCGGTGTCCTGGAATGAGCAGTTCTTC. This gives the protein CATSPPVSWNEQFF. V usage is TRBV15 and J usage is TRBJ2-1; D unclear. Germline lookup yields CDR1 LNHNV and CDR2 YYDKDF (reference sequence). The CDR3 is 14 amino acids. V shed 5 bases and J shed 7 bases, with 15 bases lying between them.

This clonotype occurred a few times. The CDR3 is CASSLGLAGGHGGELFF. The CDR3 DNA reads TGTGCCAGCAGCTTAGGACTAGCGGGGGGGCATGGAGGGGAGCTGTTTTTT. The chain links TRBV7-2 to TRBJ2-2; 14 bases line up with TRBD2. The junction had 6 bases not matched to a gene; V was cut back by 1 base and J by 8 bases. The CDR3 is 17 amino acids. CDR1 is SGHTA, CDR2 FQGNSA, per germline.

The rearrangement links TRBV20-1 to TRBJ2-4; no clear D. Germline CDR1 is DFQATT and CDR2 is SNEGSKA (reference sequence). V was shortened by 5 bases and J by 1 base, with 15 bases between the two germline ends. CDR3 size: 15 residues. The CDR3 bases are TGCAGTGCTGGATCGGCCGGATTCGCCAAAAACATTCAGTACTTC. Translating it yields CSAGSAGFAKNIQYF.

This clonotype appeared a few times. The chain's CDR3 is CASNDGTLGETQYF. CDR3 nucleotide sequence: TGCGCCAGCAACGACGGGACCCTAGGAGAGACCCAGTACTTC. The chain uses TRBV5-1 and TRBJ2-5; the D call may be TRBD1 or TRBD2 (5 bases each). The ends were cut back, 6 bases at V and 4 bases at J, with 16 bases in the middle. This CDR3 spans 14 amino acids. Germline CDR1 is SGHRS and CDR2 is YFSETQ. The variable domain in full, completed from reference TRBV5-1 and TRBJ2-5, reads KAGVTQTPRYLIKTRGQQVTLSCSPISGHRSVSWYQQTPGQGLQFLFEYFSETQRNKGNFPGRFSGRQFSNSRSEMNVSTLELGDSALYLCASNDGTLGETQYFGPGTRLLVL.

V usage is TRBV29-1 and J usage is TRBJ1-2, with 9 nucleotides matching TRBD1. V lost 1 base and J lost 9; bases outside the gene matches: 9. The CDR3 runs to 14 residues. Germline V CDR1 and CDR2: SQVTM, ANQGSEA. This CDR3 is CSVEAAGQGTRYTF. For the CDR3, the DNA is TGCAGCGTTGAAGCCGCCGGACAGGGGACGCGCTACACCTTC.

This clonotype was seen just once. The V and J genes are TRBV4-1 and TRBJ2-1; D remains ambiguous. Germline CDR1 reads MGHRA; CDR2 reads YSYEKL. This CDR3 region has 14 residues. V was shortened by 4 bases and J by 6 bases, with 13 bases between the two germline ends. DNA for the CDR3: TGCGCCAGCAGCCCACGATTGCACGGCAATGAGCAGTTCTTC. As protein: CASSPRLHGNEQFF.

This clonotype was counted a few times. The chain has TRBV12-3 or TRBV12-4 and TRBJ1-3; a weak D match, TRBD1 (5 bases). The CDR3 consists of 15 residues. V lost 6 bases and J 2 bases, leaving 14 bases between the germline ends. CDR3 sequence (DNA): TGTGCCAGCAGCCCCCTATGGGACGCTGGAAACACCATATATTTT. Its translation: CASSPLWDAGNTIYF.

V usage is TRBV20-1 and J usage is TRBJ1-1; TRBD1 agrees at 8 bases. The CDR3 consists of 15 residues. Trimming cost V 0 bases and J 7 bases; bases outside gene matches: 10. Germline values: CDR1 DFQATT, CDR2 SNEGSKA (reference sequence). DNA of the CDR3: TGCAGTGCTAGAGATAGAGGGGGACAGGATGATGAAGCTTTCTTT. Residues: CSARDRGGQDDEAFF.

There are a few counts of this clonotype. V is TRBV12-3 or TRBV12-4 and J is TRBJ2-5; weak D call: TRBD2 (5 bases). Trimming removed 2 bases at V and 5 bases at J, with 12 bases between. The CDR3 sequence is 14 residues long. The CDR3 DNA is TGTGCCAGCAGTTTATTCGGAGGTCATGAGACCCAGTACTTC. Its translation is CASSLFGGHETQYF.

As to this clonotype: A much bigger clone sits one base away, suggesting this may be a read error. The genes are TRBV3-1 and TRBJ1-2, with D maybe TRBD1 (5 bases). This CDR3 comprises 13 residues. In germline, CDR1 is LGHDT, CDR2 YNNKEL (reference sequence). The DNA for the CDR3 is TGTACCAGCAGCCAAGGGTATAGGGGTGGCTACACCTTC. Its translation is CTSSQGYRGGYTF.